The entry below describes one T cell receptor (beta chain). What it recognizes is unknown. There are 14 residues in the CDR3. Germline V gene lookup returns CDR1 SGHVS and CDR2 FNYEAQ. Trimming stripped 2 bases from V and 2 bases from J, with 9 bases between. The sample belongs to a study of cytomegalovirus exposure and HLA in healthy donors. Whole-study findings and limits: It is likely that the observed cluster of highly shared sequence variants was a sequencing artifact.

It was with 60 Vbeta and 13 Jbeta primers that the PCR ran. Profiling relied on immunoSEQ multiplex PCR, and the TCRdb table lists in-frame clones only, not all of them. This sample contains more than 95,000 clones. Sample: PBMCs. This TCR came from a middle-aged man in good health and CMV-seronegative. The chain carries TRBV7-6 and TRBJ1-2, with D possibly TRBD1 on 5 matching bases. The CDR3: CASSLLSGNYGYTF. For the CDR3, the DNA is TGTGCCAGCAGCTTATTGTCAGGGAACTATGGCTACACCTTC. Full variable domain (rest looked up from reference TRBV7-6 and TRBJ1-2): GAGVSQSPRYKVTKRGQDVALRCDPISGHVSLYWYRQALGQGPEFLTYFNYEAQQDKSGLPNDRFSAERPEGSISTLTIQRTEQRDSAMYRCASSLLSGNYGYTFGSGTRLTVV.